This T cell receptor beta chain was sequenced during a study of blood T cells in healthy people across ages (dated by TCRdb to the mid-2010s). About the investigation overall: In model experiments, template switching captured about one uniquely barcoded TCR beta cDNA molecule for every two T cells. Age-related changes in TCR beta repertoire diversity were measured in the study by deep sequencing normalized with unique cDNA molecular identifiers. The donors were divided into four age groups: young (average about 15 years), middle-aged (roughly 42), aged (around 67) and long-lived (about 80). To avoid experimental bias, donors of different ages were randomly spread across the sequencing lanes. Using the same blood draw, the study looked at two additional independent replicas of 1 million unique cDNA reads for two donors, one aged 18 to 30 and the other aged 80 or older.

Turning to this clonotype: Its antigen remains undetermined. No clone much larger than this one lies a single base away; base qualities are absent.

From its cysteine to its phenylalanine, the CDR3 spans 15 amino acids. The kept DNA is CDR3 alone, 45 bases in frame from the first base. From the germline V gene, CDR1 is MDHEN and CDR2 is SYDVKM. V is cut back by 5 bases and J by 5 bases, with 9 bases in the junction unmatched. Summary of the overall study and its limitations: Since profiling was done on bulk unsorted PBMCs, naive and antigen-experienced compartments could not be conclusively compared. Compared with the aged group, the long-lived group had more naive CD4+ T cells, fewer expanded clones and increased TCR diversity, suggesting age selection. The CMV infection status of donors was not known, potentially confounding age-related changes in expanded clonotypes. Estimates of total diversity from one million sequenced T cells were regarded as lower bounds and underestimates. Observed TCR beta diversity per million T cells fell roughly linearly with age, and a significant reduction was already apparent by age roughly 40. A strong correlation was found between observed TCR beta diversity and the percentage of naive T cells measured by flow cytometry.

The method behind the library was 5' RACE. Sequencer: Illumina HiSeq 2500. A second PCR of roughly 6 to 11 cycles was run with a J-beta primer mix and a sample-barcoded 5' primer. A unique molecular identifier was introduced onto each TCR beta cDNA molecule by a template-switch 5' adaptor carrying 12 random nucleotides. Each sample yielded at least 2.5 million CDR3-containing paired-end reads. First-strand cDNA synthesis was performed from all RNA using the Mint cDNA synthesis kit, with priming by a TRBC-specific oligonucleotide. All cDNA was treated with uracil-DNA glycosylase and then went through a first 18-cycle PCR with the universal primers M1SS and BC2_uni_R. As for the original processing: For normalization, 1 million high-quality reads, each with a distinct molecular identifier, were randomly selected from each sample. Reads sharing molecular identifiers were discarded rather than binned into consensus sequences. MiTCR, with a Q25 quality threshold and the strictest error-elimination algorithm, was used for CDR3 identification, clonotype clustering and error correction. Lower-bound total TCR beta diversity was estimated with a nonparametric unseen species model using Euler transformation. TCRdb reanalyzed the raw reads on its own, using fastp at Q25 for trimming and MiXCR for clone calling, and kept in-frame beta chains. Duplicate CDR3 protein sequences are folded into a single record with the most common DNA and genes. These V and J calls originate from TCRdb's pipeline instead of the authors' own analysis. The table for this sample lists over 1,500,000 distinct CDR3 sequences; less than 50% of them were counted only once. The ten largest clonotypes hold 2.1% of the sample.

Systemically healthy Caucasian individuals from Russia, 35 to 50 in total and aged about 6 to 90 years, were included as donors. Each donor gave ten milliliters of peripheral blood, drawn into EDTA-treated Vacutainer tubes. PBMCs were isolated by Ficoll-Paque density-gradient centrifugation, with at least 6 million obtained per sample. Trizol reagent was used to extract total RNA from the PBMCs, yielding at least 5.5 micrograms per sample. Naive CD45RAhigh/CD27high T cell percentages were measured by flow cytometry on a PBMC aliquot from every donor. This TCR was sampled from a woman between 35 and 50 years old in good health. The V gene is TRBV28 and the J gene is TRBJ2-7, with TRBD1 identical over 10 junction bases. The sample consisted of blood. The sequenced DNA: TGTGCCAGCAGTACCCCGGACAGGGGGGAAGACGAGCAGTACTTC. This codes for CASSTPDRGEDEQYF.